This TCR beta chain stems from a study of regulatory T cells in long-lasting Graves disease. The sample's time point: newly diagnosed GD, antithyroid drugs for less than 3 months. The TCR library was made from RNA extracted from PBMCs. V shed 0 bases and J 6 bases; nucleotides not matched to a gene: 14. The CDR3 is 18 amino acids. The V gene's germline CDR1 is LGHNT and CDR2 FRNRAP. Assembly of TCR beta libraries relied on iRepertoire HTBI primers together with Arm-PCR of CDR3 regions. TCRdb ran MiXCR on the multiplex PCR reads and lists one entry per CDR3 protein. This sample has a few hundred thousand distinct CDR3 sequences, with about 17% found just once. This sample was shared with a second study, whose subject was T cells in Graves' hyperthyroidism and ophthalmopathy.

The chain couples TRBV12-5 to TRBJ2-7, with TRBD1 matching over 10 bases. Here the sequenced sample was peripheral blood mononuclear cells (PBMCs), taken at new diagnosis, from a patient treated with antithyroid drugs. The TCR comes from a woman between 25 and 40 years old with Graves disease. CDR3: CASGLVLHRDRGSPEQYF. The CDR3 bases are TGTGCTAGTGGTTTGGTACTTCATCGGGACAGGGGTTCTCCCGAGCAGTACTTC. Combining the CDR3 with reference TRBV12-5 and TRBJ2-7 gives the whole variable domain DARVTQTPRHKVTEMGQEVTMRCQPILGHNTVFWYRQTMMQGLELLAYFRNRAPLDDSGMPKDRFSAEMPDATLATLKIQPSEPRDSAVYFCASGLVLHRDRGSPEQYFGPGTRLTVT.